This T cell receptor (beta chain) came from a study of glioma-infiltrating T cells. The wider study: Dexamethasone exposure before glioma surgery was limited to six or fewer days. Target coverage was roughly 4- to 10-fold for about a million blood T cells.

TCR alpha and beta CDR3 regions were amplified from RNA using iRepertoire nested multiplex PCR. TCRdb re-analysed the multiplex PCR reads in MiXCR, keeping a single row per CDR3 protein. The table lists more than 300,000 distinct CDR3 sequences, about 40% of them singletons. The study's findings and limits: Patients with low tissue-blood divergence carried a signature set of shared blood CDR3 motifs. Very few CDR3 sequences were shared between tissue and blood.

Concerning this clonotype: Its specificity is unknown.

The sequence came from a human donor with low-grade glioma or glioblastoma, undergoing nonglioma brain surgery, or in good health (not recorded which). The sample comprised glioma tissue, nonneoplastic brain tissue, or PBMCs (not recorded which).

CDR3 nucleotide sequence: TGTGCCAGCAGCTCACTGGCGGCTTTTTCCTACGAGCAGTACTTC. Its protein is CASSSLAAFSYEQYF. V gene TRBV7-2 combines with J gene TRBJ2-7; D not resolved. There are 15 residues in the CDR3. Germline V gives CDR1 SGHTA, CDR2 FQGNSA. V was clipped by 4 bases and J by 1 base, with 14 bases between them.